Sequencing of this TCR beta chain was carried out in a study of CD8+ T cells in alopecia areata. After pooling, cutaneous lymph node cells were sorted with CD4, CD8alpha, NKG2D, NKG2ACE and other markers. With respect to this clone: Gene names and germline refer to mouse.

cDNA reverse transcribed from extracted RNA served as the sequencing template. Assay: immunoSEQ multiplex PCR; the TCRdb copy retains only in-frame clones and omits some. Found here are around 300,000 clones, no singletons; the ten largest cover 1.2%. Sequencing input: CD4+ T cells sorted from a lymph node. The TCR was taken from a C3H/HeJ mouse with alopecia areata. The mouse line has the MHC haplotype H2-k.

This CDR3 is CASSRVPGGNYAEQFF. Incomplete CDR3 DNA: TGTGCTAGCAGTAGAGTGCCAGGGGGGAACTATGCT. This chain links TRBV17 with TRBJ2-1; tentatively, D is TRBD1 (7 bases). From the germline J gene comes the end of the CDR3, since the read stops 4 residues before it. The germline CDR1 and CDR2 sequences are MNHDT and YYDKIL. Trimming took 1 base from V and 1 from J, leaving 11 bases between them. The CDR3 runs 16 residues.